This entry concerns a single T cell receptor (beta chain). Its cognate antigen has yet to be identified. No base quality information exists; no much larger clone differs at one position. The same CDR3 can be traced to other DNA sequences in this sample. The sample originates from a study of memory CD4+ T cells and cytomegalovirus serostatus (dated by TCRdb to about 2019). Regarding the study in general: The 35 or so healthy Belgian adults in the cohort included 9 who were CMV seropositive and about 24 who were CMV seronegative. CD4+ memory TCRbeta repertoires of a Belgian cohort with known cytomegalovirus serostatus were sequenced in order to replicate a published TCR-based CMV serostatus classifier.

Genomic DNA was extracted from sorted cells with the Quick-DNA Microprep Kit. Amplification of TCRbeta DNA was done with the immunoSEQ hsTCRbeta kit, following the protocol from the manufacturer. TCRbeta libraries were sequenced on an Illumina MiSeq instrument. Per the source publication's procedure: After out-of-frame sequences were removed, under 2.5 million distinct TCRbeta sequences remained, averaging approximately 67,000 per individual. Two values were used to score each individual: the count of 150 to 200 previously reported CMV-associated TCRbeta sequences and the total count of productive distinct TCRbeta sequences. A beta-binomial model was reimplemented in Python, and scikit-learn random forests with default parameters were trained on data from the US cohort. Classifier performance on the Belgian cohort was reported as the median AUC with percentile confidence intervals calculated over 10,000 bootstrap iterations. TCRdb carries this immuneACCESS record with in-frame sequences only. Its versions omit some clonotypes, under half of them owing to an unresolved V gene in the studies checked, with the rest unexplained. V and J calls and clone size follow that table, whereas D and trimming were derived from the DNA. A total of 25,000 to 40,000 clones appear in this sample, 65% to 80% of them only once. 0.63% of the sample goes to the ten largest clones.

The CDR3 measures 11 amino acids from cysteine to phenylalanine. The kept DNA is CDR3 alone, 33 bases in frame from the first base. Sequences DFQATT (CDR1) and SNEGSKA (CDR2) are obtained from the germline V gene (reference sequence). Relative to germline, V is 5 bases shorter and J is 2 bases shorter, with 7 bases between their ends. Single viable CD3+CD4+CD8-CD45RO+ cells were sorted as memory CD4+ T cells on a FACSAria II. CMV serostatus was determined with a Roche Elecsys assay detecting serum IgG against CMV pp150, pp28, p38 and p52. Following thawing, total CD4+ T cells were enriched through positive selection using CD4 magnetic microbeads. The samples came from a different study that was designed specifically to examine the CD4+ T cell memory repertoire. Peripheral blood mononuclear cells were isolated and cryopreserved according to standard operating procedures, and serum was stored at -80 degrees C. The staining used CD3-PerCP (BW264/56), CD4-APC (RPA-T4), CD45RO-PE (UCHT1) and CD8-Pacific Orange (3B5) antibodies, and Sytox blue was used to exclude non-viable cells.

What the authors observed across the whole study: On the Belgian cohort, the classifier built on the original framework reached a median bootstrapped AUC of roughly 0.96, with a 95% CI of 0.76-1.00. Among the 150 or so previously reported CMV-associated TCRbeta sequences, 67 showed up in the CD4+ memory repertoires, with each one found in between one and five individuals. For CMV serostatus prediction, a median bootstrapped AUC of about 0.96 was reached with the original framework, and a median bootstrapped AUC of roughly 0.92 was reached with a US-trained random forest. The results were read as suggesting that the CMV-associated TCR signature is, for the most part, present in the CD4+ memory repertoire. Only CD4+CD45RO+ memory cells were sequenced, in contrast to the original study, in which naive and memory CD4+ and CD8+ populations were covered.

This TCR derives from an adult in good health and CMV-seronegative. Some clones in this sample may be carry-over from other donors' samples. Sequenced input: memory CD4+ T cells from blood. The rearranged segments are TRBV20-1 and TRBJ2-7; confidence is insufficient to name the D gene. The DNA sequence is TGCAGTGCTCCGTTTCCCTACGAGCAGTACTTC. This is translated as CSAPFPYEQYF.